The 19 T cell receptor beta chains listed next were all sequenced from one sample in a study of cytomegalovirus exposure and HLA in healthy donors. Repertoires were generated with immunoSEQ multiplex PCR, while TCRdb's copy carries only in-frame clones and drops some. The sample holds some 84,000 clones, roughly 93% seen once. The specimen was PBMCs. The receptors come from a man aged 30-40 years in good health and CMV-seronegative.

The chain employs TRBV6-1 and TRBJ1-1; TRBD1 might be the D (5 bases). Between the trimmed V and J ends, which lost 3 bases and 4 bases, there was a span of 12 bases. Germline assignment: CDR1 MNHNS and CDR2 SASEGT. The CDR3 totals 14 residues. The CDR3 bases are TGTGCCAGCAGTGAGCGGGGCGGGGGCACTGAAGCTTTCTTT. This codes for CASSERGGGTEAFF.

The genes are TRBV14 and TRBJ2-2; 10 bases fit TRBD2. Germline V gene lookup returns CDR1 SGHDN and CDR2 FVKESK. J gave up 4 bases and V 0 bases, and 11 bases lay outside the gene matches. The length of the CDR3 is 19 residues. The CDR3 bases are TGTGCCAGCAGCCAAGAAAAACGGGCTAGCGGGAGAAGCACCGGGGAGCTGTTTTTT. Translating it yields CASSQEKRASGRSTGELFF.

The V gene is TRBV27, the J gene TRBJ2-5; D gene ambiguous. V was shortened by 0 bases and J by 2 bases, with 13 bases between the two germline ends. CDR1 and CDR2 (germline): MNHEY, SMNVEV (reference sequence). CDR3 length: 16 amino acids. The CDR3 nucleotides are TGTGCCAGCAGTTTATCCAAAGTCCCACAACAAGAGACCCAGTACTTC. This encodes CASSLSKVPQQETQYF.

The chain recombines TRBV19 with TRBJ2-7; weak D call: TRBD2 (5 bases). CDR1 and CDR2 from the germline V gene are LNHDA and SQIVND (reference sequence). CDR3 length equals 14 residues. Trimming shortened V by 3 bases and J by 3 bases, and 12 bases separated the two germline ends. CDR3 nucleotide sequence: TGTGCCAGTAGTATGGGGAGTCTTGGCTACGAGCAGTACTTC. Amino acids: CASSMGSLGYEQYF. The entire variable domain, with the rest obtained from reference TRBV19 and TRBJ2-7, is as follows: DGGITQSPKYLFRKEGQNVTLSCEQNLNHDAMYWYRQDPGQGLRLIYYSQIVNDFQKGDIAEGYSVSREKKESFPLTVTSAQKNPTAFYLCASSMGSLGYEQYFGPGTRLTVT.

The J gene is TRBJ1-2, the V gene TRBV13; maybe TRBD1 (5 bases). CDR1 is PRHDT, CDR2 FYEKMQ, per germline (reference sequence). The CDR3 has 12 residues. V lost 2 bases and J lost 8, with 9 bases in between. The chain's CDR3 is CASSLPQGGYTF. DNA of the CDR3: TGTGCCAGCAGCTTACCCCAGGGAGGCTACACCTTC.

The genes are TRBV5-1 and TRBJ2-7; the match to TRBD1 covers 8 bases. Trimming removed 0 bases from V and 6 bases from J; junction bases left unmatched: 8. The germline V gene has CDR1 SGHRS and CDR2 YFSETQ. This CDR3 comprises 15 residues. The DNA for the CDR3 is TGCGCCAGCAGCTTGGTAGGACAGGGCGCATCCGAGCAGTACTTC. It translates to CASSLVGQGASEQYF.

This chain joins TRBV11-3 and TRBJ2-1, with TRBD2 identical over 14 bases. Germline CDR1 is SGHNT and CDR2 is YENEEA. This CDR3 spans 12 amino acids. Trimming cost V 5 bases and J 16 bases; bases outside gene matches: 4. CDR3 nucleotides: TGTGCCAGCAGCCGGACTAGCGGGAGGTTATTCTTC. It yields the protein CASSRTSGRLFF.

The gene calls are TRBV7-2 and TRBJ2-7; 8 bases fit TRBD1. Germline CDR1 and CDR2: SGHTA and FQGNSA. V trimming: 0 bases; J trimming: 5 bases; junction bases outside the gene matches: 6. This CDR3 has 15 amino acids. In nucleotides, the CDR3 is TGTGCCAGCAGCTTAGCCGGGACAGGTAGCGACGAGCAGTACTTC. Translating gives CASSLAGTGSDEQYF.

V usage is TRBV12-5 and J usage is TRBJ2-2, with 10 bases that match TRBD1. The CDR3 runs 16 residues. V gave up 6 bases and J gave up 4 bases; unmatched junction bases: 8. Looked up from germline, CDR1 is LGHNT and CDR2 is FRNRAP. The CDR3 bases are TGTGCTAGTGGCTGGGGACAGGGGCCGATCACCGGGGAGCTGTTTTTT. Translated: CASGWGQGPITGELFF.

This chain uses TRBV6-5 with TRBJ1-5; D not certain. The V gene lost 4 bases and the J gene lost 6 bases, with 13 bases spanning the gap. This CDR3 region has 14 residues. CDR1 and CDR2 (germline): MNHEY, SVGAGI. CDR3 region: CASSFNQVGQPQHF. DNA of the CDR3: TGTGCCAGCAGTTTTAACCAAGTCGGTCAGCCCCAGCATTTT.

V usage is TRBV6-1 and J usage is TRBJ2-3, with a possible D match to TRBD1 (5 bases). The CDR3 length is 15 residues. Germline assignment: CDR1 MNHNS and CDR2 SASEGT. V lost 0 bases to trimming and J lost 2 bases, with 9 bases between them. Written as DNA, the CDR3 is TGTGCCAGCAGTGAAGCTGGGGCGGTCACAGATACGCAGTATTTT. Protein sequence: CASSEAGAVTDTQYF.

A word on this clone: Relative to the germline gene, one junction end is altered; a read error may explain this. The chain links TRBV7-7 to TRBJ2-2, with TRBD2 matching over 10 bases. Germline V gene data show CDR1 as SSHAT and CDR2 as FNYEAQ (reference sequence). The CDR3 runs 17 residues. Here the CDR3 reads CASSLRASGSKTGELFF. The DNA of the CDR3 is TGTGCTAGCAGCTTAAGGGCTAGCGGGAGCAAAACCGGGGAGCTGTTTTTT. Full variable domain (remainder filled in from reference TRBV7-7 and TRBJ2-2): GAGVSQSPRYKVTKRGQDVTLRCDPISSHATLYWYQQALGQGPEFLTYFNYEAQPDKSGLPSDRFSAERPEGSISTLTIQRTEQRDSAMYRCASSLRASGSKTGELFFGEGSRLTVL.

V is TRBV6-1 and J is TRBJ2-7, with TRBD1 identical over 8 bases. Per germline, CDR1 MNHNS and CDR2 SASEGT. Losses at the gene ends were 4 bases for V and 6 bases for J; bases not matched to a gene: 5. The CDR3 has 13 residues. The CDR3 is CASSVRTGSEQYF. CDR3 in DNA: TGTGCCAGCAGTGTGCGGACAGGGAGCGAGCAGTACTTC.

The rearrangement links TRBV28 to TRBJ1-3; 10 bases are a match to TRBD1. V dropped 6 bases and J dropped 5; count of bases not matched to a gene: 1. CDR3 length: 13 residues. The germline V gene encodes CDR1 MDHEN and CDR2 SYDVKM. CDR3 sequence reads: CASRTGGRNTIYF. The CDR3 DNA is TGTGCCAGCAGGACAGGGGGCAGAAACACCATATATTTT.

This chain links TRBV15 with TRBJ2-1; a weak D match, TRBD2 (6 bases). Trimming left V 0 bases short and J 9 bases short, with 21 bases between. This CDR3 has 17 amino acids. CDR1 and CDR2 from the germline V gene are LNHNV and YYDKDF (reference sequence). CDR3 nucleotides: TGTGCCACCAGCAGAGATCCGTGCCGGGGGTCAGTCTGTGAGCAGTTCTTC. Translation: CATSRDPCRGSVCEQFF.

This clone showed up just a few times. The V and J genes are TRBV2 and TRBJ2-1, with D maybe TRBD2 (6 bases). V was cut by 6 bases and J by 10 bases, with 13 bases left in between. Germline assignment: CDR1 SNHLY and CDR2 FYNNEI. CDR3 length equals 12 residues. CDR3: CASSVLREEQFF. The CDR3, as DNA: TGTGCCAGCAGCGTCCTCCGGGAGGAGCAGTTCTTC.

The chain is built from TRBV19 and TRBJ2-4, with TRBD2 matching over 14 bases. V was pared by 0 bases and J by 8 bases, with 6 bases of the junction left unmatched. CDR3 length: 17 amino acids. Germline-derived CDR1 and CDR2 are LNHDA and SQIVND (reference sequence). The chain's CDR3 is CASSIDGTSGSGDIQYF. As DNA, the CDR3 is TGTGCCAGTAGTATAGACGGGACTAGCGGGAGTGGAGACATTCAGTACTTC.

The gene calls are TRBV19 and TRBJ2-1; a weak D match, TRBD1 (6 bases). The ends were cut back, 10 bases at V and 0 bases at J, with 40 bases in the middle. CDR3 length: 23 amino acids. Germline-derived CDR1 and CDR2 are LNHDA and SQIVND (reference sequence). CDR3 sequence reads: CATILRDTRDDSVKRSSYNEQFF. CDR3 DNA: TGTGCCACAATACTCCGGGACACACGTGACGATAGCGTGAAACGAAGCTCCTACAATGAGCAGTTCTTC. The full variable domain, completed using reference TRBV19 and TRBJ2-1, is DGGITQSPKYLFRKEGQNVTLSCEQNLNHDAMYWYRQDPGQGLRLIYYSQIVNDFQKGDIAEGYSVSREKKESFPLTVTSAQKNPTAFYLCATILRDTRDDSVKRSSYNEQFFGPGTRLTVL.

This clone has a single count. The CDR3 DNA is TGTGCCAGCAGTTATTTGGCGGGAACTACCGGGGAGCTGTTTTTT. Residues: CASSYLAGTTGELFF. J is TRBJ2-2 and V is TRBV6-5; possible D gene TRBD2, 6 bases. With 3 bases removed from V and 5 bases from J, the gap between germline ends came to 13 bases. Per the germline V gene, CDR1 is MNHEY and CDR2 is SVGAGI. The CDR3 runs 15 residues.